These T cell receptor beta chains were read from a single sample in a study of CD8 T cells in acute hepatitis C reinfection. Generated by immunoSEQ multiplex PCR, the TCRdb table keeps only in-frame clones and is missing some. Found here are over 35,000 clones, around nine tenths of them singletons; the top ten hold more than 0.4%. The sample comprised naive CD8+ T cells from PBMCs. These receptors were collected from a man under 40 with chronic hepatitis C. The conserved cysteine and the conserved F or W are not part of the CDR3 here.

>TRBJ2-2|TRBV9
ASRGTTGEGGELF
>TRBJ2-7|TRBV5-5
ASSLVVAYEQY
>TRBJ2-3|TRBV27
ASSGIGGVYTDTQY
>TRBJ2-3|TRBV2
ATPSGGAITDTQY
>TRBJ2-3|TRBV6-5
ASSPQGNTQY
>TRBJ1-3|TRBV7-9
ASRGNTIY
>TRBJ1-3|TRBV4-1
ASSPLLNSGNTIY
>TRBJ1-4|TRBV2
ASSEAAAANEKLF
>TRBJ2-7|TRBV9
ASSVGGTGTGEQY
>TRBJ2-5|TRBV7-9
ASSSRDRGYQETQY
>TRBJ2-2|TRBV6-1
ASSELADTGELF
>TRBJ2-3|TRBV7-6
ASSLVGGGADTQY
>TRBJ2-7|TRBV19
ASSPSRGGYEQY
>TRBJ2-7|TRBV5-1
ASSLQGPYEQY
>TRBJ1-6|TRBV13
ASSLTSDYNSPLH
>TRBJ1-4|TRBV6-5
ASSYAATGWREKLF
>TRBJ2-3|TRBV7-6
ASSFPPETSTDTQY
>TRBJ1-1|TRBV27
ASSLSVNTEAF
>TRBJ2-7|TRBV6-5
ASKEGLAGGYEQY
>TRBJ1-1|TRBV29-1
SGGEGANTEAF
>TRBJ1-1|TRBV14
ASSQDVAPTENTEAF
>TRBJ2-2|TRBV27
ASSLWGPSRTGELF
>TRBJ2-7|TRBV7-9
ASSAGIAYEQY
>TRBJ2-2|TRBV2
ASTRSSLRELF
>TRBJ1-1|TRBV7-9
ASSPRPTEAF
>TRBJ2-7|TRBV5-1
ASSYDRAYEQY
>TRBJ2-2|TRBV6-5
ASSYNGAGELF
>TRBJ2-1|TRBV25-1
ASSELDFTRENEQF
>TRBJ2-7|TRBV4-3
ASSPARDYEQY
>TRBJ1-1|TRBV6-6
AAGEGAFGTEAF
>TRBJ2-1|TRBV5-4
ASSGPGQPDNEQF
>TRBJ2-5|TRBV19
ASSHWTSGEETQY
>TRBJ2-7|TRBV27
ASSFSSSYEQY
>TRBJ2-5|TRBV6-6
ASSYDAGEETQY
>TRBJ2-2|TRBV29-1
SALQIGELF
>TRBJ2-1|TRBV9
ASSPTSGVYNEQF
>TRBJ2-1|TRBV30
AWSGGAGDEQF
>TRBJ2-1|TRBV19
ASNQGARYNEQF
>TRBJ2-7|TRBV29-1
SVEAGDRAYEQY
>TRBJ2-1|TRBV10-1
ASSGLAGQEQF
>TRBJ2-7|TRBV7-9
ASSFLVGEQY
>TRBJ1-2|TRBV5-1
ASSLERPLDYGYT
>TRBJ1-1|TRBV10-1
ASSESPRDTEAF
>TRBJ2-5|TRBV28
ASSFPRQGQETQY
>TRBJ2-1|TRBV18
ASSPWEGQSYNEQF
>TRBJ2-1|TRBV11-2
ASSSERGGFYNEQF